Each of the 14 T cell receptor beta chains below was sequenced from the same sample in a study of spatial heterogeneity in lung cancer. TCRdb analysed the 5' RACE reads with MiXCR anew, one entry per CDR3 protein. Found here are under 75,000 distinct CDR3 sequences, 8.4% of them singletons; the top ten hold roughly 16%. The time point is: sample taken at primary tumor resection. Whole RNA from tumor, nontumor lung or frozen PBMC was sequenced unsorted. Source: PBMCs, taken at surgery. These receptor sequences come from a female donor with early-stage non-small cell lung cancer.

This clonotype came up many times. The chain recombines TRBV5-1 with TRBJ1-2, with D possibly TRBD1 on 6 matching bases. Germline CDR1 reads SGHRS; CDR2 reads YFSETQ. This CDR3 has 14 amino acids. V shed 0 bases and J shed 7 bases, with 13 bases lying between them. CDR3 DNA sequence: TGCGCCAGCAGCTTGGAGTCGGGGGCGCCTGGCTACACCTTC. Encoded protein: CASSLESGAPGYTF. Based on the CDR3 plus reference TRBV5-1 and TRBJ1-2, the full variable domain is KAGVTQTPRYLIKTRGQQVTLSCSPISGHRSVSWYQQTPGQGLQFLFEYFSETQRNKGNFPGRFSGRQFSNSRSEMNVSTLELGDSALYLCASSLESGAPGYTFGSGTRLTVV.

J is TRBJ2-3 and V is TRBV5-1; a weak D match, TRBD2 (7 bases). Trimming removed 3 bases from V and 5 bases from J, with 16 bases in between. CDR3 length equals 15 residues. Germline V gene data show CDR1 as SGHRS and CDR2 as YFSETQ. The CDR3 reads CASSSLRGAQDTQYF. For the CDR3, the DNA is TGCGCCAGCAGCTCGTTACGGGGGGCCCAAGATACGCAGTATTTT.

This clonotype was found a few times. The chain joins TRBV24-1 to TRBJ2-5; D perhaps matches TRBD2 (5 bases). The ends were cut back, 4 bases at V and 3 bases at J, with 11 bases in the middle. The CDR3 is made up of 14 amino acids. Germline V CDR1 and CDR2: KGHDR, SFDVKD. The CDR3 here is CATSDFSDKETQYF. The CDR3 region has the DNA TGTGCCACCAGTGACTTTAGCGATAAAGAGACCCAGTACTTC.

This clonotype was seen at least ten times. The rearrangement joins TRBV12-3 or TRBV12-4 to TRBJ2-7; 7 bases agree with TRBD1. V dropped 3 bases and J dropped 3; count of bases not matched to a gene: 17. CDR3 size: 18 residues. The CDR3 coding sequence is TGTGCCAGCAGTTTGTCCGGATGGGGACAGCGAACGAACTACGAGCAGTACTTC. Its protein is CASSLSGWGQRTNYEQYF.

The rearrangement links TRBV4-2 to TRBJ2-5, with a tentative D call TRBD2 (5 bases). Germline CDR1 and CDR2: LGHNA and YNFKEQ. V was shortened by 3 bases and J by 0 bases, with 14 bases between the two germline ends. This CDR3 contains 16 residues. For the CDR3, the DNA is TGTGCCAGCAGCCAGGCCGAGGGATCGAACCAAGAGACCCAGTACTTC. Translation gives CASSQAEGSNQETQYF.

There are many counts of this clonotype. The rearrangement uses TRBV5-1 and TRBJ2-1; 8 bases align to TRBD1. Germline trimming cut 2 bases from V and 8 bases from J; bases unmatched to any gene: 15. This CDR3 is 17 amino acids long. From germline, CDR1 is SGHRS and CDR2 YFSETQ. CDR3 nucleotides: TGCGCCAGCAGCTTCAGAGCGGTCAGGGGGCGCGTAGATGAGCAGTTCTTC. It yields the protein CASSFRAVRGRVDEQFF.

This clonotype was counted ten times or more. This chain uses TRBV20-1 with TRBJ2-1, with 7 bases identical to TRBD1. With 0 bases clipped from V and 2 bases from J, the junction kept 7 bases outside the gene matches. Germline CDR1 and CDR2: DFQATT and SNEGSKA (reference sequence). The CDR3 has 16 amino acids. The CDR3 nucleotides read TGCAGTGCTAGAGATCAGGGGACAGAAGCCTACAATGAGCAGTTCTTC. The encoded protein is CSARDQGTEAYNEQFF.

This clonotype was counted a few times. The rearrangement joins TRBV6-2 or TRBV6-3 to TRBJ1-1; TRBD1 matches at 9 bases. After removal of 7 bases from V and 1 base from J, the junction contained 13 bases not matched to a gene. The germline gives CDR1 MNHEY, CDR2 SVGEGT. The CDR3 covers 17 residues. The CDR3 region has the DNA TGTGCCAGCACCTCAGACAGGGGGTTATTGTGGAACACTGAAGCTTTCTTT. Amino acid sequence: CASTSDRGLLWNTEAFF.

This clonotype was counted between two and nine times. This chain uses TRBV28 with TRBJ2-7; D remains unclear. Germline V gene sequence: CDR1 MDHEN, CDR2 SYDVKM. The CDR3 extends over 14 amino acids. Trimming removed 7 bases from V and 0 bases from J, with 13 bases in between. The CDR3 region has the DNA TGTGCCAGCACCATGACTGACTCCTCCTACGAGCAGTACTTC. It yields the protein CASTMTDSSYEQYF.

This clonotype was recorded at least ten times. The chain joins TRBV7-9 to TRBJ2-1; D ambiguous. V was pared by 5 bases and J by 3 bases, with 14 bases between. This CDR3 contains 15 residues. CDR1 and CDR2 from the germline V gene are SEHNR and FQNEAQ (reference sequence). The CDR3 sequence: CASSPSGENYNEQFF. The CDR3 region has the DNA TGTGCCAGCAGCCCCTCAGGAGAGAACTACAATGAGCAGTTCTTC.

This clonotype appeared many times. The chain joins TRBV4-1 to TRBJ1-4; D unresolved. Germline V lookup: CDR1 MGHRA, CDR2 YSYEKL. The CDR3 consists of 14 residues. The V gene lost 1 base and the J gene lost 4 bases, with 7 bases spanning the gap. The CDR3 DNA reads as TGCGCCAGCAGCCAAGCGCAGCTTAATGAAAAACTGTTTTTT. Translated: CASSQAQLNEKLFF.

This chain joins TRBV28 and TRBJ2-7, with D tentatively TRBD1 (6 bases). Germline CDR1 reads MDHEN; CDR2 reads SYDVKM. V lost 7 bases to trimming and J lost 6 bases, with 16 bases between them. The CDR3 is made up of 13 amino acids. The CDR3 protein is CASNRDRSLEQYF. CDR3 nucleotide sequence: TGTGCCAGCAACAGGGACCGGTCTCTCGAGCAGTACTTC.

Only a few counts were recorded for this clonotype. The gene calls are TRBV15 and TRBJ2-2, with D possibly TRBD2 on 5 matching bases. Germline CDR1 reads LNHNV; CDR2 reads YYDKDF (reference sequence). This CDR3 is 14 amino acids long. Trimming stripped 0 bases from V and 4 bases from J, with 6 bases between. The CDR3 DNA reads TGTGCCACCAGCAGAGAAGAGGGCACCGGGGAGCTGTTTTTT. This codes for CATSREEGTGELFF.

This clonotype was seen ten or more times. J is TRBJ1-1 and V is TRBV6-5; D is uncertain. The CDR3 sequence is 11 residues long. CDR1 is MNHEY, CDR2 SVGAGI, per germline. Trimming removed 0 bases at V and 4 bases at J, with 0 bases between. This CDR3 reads CASSYSTEAFF. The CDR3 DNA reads TGTGCCAGCAGTTACTCCACTGAAGCTTTCTTT.